The rows below give T cell receptor beta chains drawn from one sample of a study of blood T cells in healthy people across ages. TCRdb re-called the 5' RACE reads with MiXCR, one entry per CDR3 protein. The sample records around 1,800,000 distinct CDR3 sequences, approximately 40% being singletons. Material for sequencing was blood. These receptors came from a human donor in good health. Both conserved end residues are part of each CDR3.

>TRBV7-9|TRBJ2-3
CASSLSLGLAGGTDTQYF
>TRBV2|TRBJ2-5
CASSEPGLALQETQYF
>TRBV7-9|TRBJ2-5
CASSVTGVTQYF
>TRBV5-5|TRBJ2-7
CASSLRTSYEQYF
>TRBV24-1|TRBJ2-1
CATSDLETSGGYNEQFF
>TRBV12-3/TRBV12-4|TRBJ1-2
CASRTTGSSGYTF
>TRBV11-2|TRBJ2-7
CASVPLRGGYEQYF
>TRBV10-3|TRBJ1-2
CAISVESRYGYTF
>TRBV9|TRBJ2-7
CASSVDIGVTYEQYF
>TRBV12-3/TRBV12-4|TRBJ2-4
CASSLGTGLNIQYF
>TRBV2|TRBJ2-1
CASSDEFFPPSRLAEQFF
>TRBV7-2|TRBJ2-3
CASSNPHTDTQYF
>TRBV7-2|TRBJ1-4
CASSLDGPGEKLFF
>TRBV7-8|TRBJ2-6
CASSFGVSGANVLTF
>TRBV20-1|.
CSAREVMLAGTYYEQYF
>TRBV3-1|TRBJ2-7
CASSQEGLFNYEQYF
>TRBV4-3|TRBJ1-1
CASSQGAARGFLNTEAFF
>TRBV4-2|TRBJ2-1
CASSQPGQASREQFF
>TRBV12-3/TRBV12-4|TRBJ2-5
CASSLGQGGGQTQYF
>TRBV12-3/TRBV12-4|TRBJ2-1
CASSLLDYNEQFF
>TRBV6-2/TRBV6-3|TRBJ2-3
CASSKTSGEGRDTQYF
>TRBV10-3|TRBJ2-1
CAISESTGNNEQFF
>TRBV7-2|TRBJ2-5
CASSLVAGLAGGETQYF
>TRBV28|TRBJ1-2
CASSLASSGYTF
>TRBV9|.
CASSAPGQGTGETQYF
>TRBV7-9|TRBJ2-2
CASSLAGLAGAWNTGELFF
>TRBV25-1|TRBJ2-6
CASSAGWTSGANVLTF
>TRBV5-5|TRBJ2-3
CASSRYQGSTDTQYF
>TRBV28|TRBJ2-5
CASSDPALNPSGAQYF
>TRBV20-1|TRBJ2-7
CSAQPGGLLGEQYF
>TRBV9|TRBJ1-2
CASSAPGTFYGYTF